This TCR beta chain appears in the sequencing data of a study of Ad26.COV2.S vaccination and SARS-CoV-2 variants. Libraries were prepared by immunoSEQ multiplex PCR; TCRdb keeps only in-frame clonotypes and omits some of them. The sample consists of around 500,000 clones, 80% to 90% of them appearing once. The germline V gene encodes CDR1 LNHDA and CDR2 SQIVND (reference sequence). After removal of 2 bases from V and 7 bases from J, the junction contained 5 bases not matched to a gene. This CDR3 is 14 amino acids long. Noted treatment: approximately 18 received Ad26.COV2.S at low or high dose, single or two shots; several received placebo; per-sample allocation not given. Day 63 after the first injection of vaccine or placebo was the sampling time. An Ad26 vector that expressed Wuhan-strain SARS-CoV-2 spike constituted the vaccine.

The V call is TRBV19, the J call TRBJ1-5; TRBD1 matches at 7 bases. The material sequenced was peripheral blood, taken in a trial of Ad26.COV2.S vaccine versus placebo. This TCR came from a person aged 18-65 years who received the Ad26.COV2.S COVID-19 vaccine or a placebo. The CDR3 sequence: CASSIRGPGQPQHF. The DNA of the CDR3 is TGTGCCAGTAGTATAAGGGGGCCCGGGCAGCCCCAGCATTTT.